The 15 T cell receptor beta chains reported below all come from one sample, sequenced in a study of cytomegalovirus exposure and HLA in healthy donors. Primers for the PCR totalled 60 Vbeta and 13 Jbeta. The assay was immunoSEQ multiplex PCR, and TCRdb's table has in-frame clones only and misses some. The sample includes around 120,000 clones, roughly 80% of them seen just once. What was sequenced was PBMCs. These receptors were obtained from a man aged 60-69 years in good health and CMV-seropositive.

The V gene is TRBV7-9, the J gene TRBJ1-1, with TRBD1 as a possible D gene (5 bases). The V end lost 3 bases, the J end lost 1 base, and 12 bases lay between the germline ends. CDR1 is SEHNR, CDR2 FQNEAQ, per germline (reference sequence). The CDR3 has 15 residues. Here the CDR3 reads CASSFDSLSNTEAFF. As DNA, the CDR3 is TGTGCCAGCAGCTTTGACAGCCTTTCGAACACTGAAGCTTTCTTT.

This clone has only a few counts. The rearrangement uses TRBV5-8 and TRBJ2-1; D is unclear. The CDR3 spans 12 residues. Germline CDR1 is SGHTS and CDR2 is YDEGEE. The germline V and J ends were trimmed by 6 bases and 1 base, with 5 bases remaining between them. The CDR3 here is CASTGSYNEQFF. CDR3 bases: TGTGCCAGCACCGGTTCCTACAATGAGCAGTTCTTC.

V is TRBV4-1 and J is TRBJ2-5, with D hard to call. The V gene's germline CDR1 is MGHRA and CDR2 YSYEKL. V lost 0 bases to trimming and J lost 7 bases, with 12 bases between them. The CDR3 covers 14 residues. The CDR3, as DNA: TGCGCCAGCAGCCAAGACTACTTCTCGGGGACCCAGTACTTC. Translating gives CASSQDYFSGTQYF.

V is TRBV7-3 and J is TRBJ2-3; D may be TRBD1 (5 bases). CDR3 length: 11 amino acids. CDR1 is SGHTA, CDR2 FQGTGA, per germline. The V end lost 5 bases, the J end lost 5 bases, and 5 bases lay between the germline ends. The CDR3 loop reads CASSRGDTQYF. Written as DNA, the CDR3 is TGTGCCAGCAGCAGGGGAGATACGCAGTATTTT.

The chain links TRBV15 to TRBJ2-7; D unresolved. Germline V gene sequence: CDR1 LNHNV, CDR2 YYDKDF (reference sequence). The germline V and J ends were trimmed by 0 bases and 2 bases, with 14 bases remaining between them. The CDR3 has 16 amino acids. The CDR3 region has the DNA TGTGCCACCAGCAGAGATTCATCCCCAGTTCCCTACGAGCAGTACTTC. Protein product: CATSRDSSPVPYEQYF.

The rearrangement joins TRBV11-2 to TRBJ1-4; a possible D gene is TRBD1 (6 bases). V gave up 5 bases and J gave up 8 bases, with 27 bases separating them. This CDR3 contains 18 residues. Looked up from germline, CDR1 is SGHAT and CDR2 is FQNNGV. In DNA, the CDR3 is TGTGCCAGCAGCCAGCTAATATATCCCAGGGGTTTTGAGGAAAAACTGTTTTTT. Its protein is CASSQLIYPRGFEEKLFF.

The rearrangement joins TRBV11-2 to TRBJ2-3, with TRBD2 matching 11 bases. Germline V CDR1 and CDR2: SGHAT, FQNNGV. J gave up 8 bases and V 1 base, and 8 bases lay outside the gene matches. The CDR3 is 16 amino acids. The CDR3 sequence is CASSLVTSGRGGTQYF. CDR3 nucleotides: TGTGCCAGCAGCTTAGTTACTAGCGGGAGAGGAGGTACGCAGTATTTT.

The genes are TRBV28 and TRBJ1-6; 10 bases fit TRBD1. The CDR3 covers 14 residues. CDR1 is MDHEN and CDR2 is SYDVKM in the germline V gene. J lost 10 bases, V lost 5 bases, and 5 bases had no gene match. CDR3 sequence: CASSPRDRGSPLHF. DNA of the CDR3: TGTGCCAGCAGTCCTAGGGACAGGGGCTCACCCCTCCACTTT.

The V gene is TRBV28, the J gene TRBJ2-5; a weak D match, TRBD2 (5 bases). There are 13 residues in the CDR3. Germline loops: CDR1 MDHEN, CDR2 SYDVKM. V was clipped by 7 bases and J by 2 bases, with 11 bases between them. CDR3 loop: CASMFGGQETQYF. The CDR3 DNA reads TGTGCCAGCATGTTCGGCGGGCAAGAGACCCAGTACTTC.

The CDR3 sequence: CAWGHRAIDTQYF. As DNA, the CDR3 is TGTGCCTGGGGACACCGGGCAATAGATACGCAGTATTTT. This chain links TRBV30 with TRBJ2-3; weak D call: TRBD1 (5 bases). Germline assignment: CDR1 GTSNPN and CDR2 SVGIG (reference sequence). The V and J ends lost 5 bases and 5 bases respectively, with 14 bases between them. The CDR3 contains 13 residues. The variable domain in full, completed from reference TRBV30 and TRBJ2-3, reads SQTIHQWPATLVQPVGSPLSLECTVEGTSNPNLYWYRQAAGRGLQLLFYSVGIGQISSEVPQNLSASRPQDRQFILSSKKLLLSDSGFYLCAWGHRAIDTQYFGPGTRLTVL.

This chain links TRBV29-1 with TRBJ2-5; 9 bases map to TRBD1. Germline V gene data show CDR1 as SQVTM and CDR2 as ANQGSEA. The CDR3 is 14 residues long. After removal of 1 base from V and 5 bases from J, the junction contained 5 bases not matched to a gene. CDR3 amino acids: CSVEGDRVGETQYF. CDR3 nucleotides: TGCAGCGTTGAAGGGGACAGGGTCGGGGAGACCCAGTACTTC.

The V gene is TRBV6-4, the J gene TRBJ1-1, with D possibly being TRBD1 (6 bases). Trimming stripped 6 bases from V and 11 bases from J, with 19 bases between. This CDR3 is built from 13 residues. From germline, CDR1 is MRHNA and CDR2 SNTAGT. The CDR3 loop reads CASRSQSGGFAFF. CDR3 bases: TGTGCCAGCAGATCTCAGAGCGGGGGCTTCGCTTTCTTT.

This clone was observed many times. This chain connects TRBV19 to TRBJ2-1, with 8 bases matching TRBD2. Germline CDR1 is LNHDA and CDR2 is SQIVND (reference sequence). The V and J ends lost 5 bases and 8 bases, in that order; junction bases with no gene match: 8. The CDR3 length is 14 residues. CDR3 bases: TGTGCCAGTAGTCTCAACACACTAGCGGATGAGCAGTTCTTC. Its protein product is CASSLNTLADEQFF.

The CDR3 protein is CASSLAFPGPWSPLHF. The CDR3 coding sequence is TGTGCCAGCAGCTTAGCGTTCCCAGGCCCTTGGTCACCCCTCCACTTT. This chain connects TRBV7-3 to TRBJ1-6; D is unresolved. The CDR3 runs 16 residues. Germline V gene data show CDR1 as SGHTA and CDR2 as FQGTGA. The ends were cut back, 2 bases at V and 10 bases at J, with 18 bases in the middle.

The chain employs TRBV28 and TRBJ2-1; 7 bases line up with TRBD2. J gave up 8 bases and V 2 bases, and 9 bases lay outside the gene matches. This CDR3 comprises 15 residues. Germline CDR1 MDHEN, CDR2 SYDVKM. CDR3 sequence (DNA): TGTGCCAGCAGTTTAGCGGGAGTGCCAAGGGATGAGCAGTTCTTC. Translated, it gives CASSLAGVPRDEQFF. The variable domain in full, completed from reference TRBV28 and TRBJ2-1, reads DVKVTQSSRYLVKRTGEKVFLECVQDMDHENMFWYRQDPGLGLRLIYFSYDVKMKEKGDIPEGYSVSREKKERFSLILESASTNQTSMYLCASSLAGVPRDEQFFGPGTRLTVL.